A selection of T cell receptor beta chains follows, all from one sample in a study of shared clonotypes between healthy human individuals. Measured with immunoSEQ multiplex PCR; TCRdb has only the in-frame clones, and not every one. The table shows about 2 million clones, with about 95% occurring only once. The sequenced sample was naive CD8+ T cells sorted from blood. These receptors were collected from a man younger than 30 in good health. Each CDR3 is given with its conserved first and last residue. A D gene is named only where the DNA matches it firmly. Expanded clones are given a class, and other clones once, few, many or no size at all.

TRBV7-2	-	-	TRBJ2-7	TGTGCCAGCAGCTTAGACGGGCGGGGAATCCTCGCGGCCCTCGAGCAGTACTTC	CASSLDGRGILAALEQYF
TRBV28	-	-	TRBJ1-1	TGTGCCAGCAGTTCGGAACGGATCATGAACACTGAAGCTTTCTTT	CASSSERIMNTEAFF
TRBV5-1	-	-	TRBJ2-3	TGCGCCAGCAGCTTACTGGGAGATACGCAGTATTTT	CASSLLGDTQYF
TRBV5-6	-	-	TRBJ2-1	TGTGCCAGCAGCTGGGGACAGGGGATGGGACTAGCGGATAATGAGCAGTTCTTC	CASSWGQGMGLADNEQFF
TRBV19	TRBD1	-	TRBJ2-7	TGTGCCAGTTCGTATTGGGACAGGGGCTACGAGCAGTACTTC	CASSYWDRGYEQYF
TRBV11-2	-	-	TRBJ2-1	TGTGCCAGCAGCTCCGATGGGACCTACAATGAGCAGTTCTTC	CASSSDGTYNEQFF
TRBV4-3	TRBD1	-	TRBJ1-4	TGCGCCAGCAGCCAAGAAATGGCCCTAGACAGGGGCGATGAAAAACTGTTTTTT	CASSQEMALDRGDEKLFF
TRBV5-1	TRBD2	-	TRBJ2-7	TGCGCCAGCCAGGGACTAGCGGGGCGCGAGCAGTACTTC	CASQGLAGREQYF
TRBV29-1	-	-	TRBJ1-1	TGCAGCGTGTGGACGGACTTGAACACTGAAGCTTTCTTT	CSVWTDLNTEAFF
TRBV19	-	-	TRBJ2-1	TGTGCCAGTAGTATATTTCAAGGGGATGAGCAGTTCTTC	CASSIFQGDEQFF
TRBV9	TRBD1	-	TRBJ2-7	TGTGCCAGCAGTGATGGACAGGGTGGGACCTACGAGCAGTACTTC	CASSDGQGGTYEQYF
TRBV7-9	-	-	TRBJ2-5	TGTGCCAGCAGCTTAGCAGGGACGCTGAGAGAGACCCAGTACTTC	CASSLAGTLRETQYF
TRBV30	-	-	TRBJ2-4	TGTGCCTGGAGTGTACTCGCCGGGGACATTCAGTACTTC	CAWSVLAGDIQYF
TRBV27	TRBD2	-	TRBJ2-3	TGTGCCAGCAGTTTACTATCTGTGAGCGGGGGGACCGGAGATACGCAGTATTTT	CASSLLSVSGGTGDTQYF
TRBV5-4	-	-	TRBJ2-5	TGTGCCAGCAGCTTGGATACCGCGGATGTAGAGACCCAGTACTTC	CASSLDTADVETQYF
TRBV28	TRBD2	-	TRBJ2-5	TGTGCCAGCAGTTTATCCGTAGCGGGGGGGGAAGAGACCCAGTACTTC	CASSLSVAGGEETQYF
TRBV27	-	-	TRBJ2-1	TGTGCCAGCAGTTTATTAGACGTGAGCTCCTACAATGAGCAGTTCTTC	CASSLLDVSSYNEQFF
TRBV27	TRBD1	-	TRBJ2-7	TGTGCCAGCAGTCTTTGGGGGACAGGGGGCCACGAGCAGTACTTC	CASSLWGTGGHEQYF
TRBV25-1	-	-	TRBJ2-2	TGTGCCAGCAGTGAATCGGGTACCCCTGACACCGGGGAGCTGTTTTTT	CASSESGTPDTGELFF
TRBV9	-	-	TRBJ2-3	TGTGCCAGCAGCGTCAGCGGTGGCACAGATACGCAGTATTTT	CASSVSGGTDTQYF
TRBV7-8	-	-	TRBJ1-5	TGTGCCAGCAGCTTAGGGGGGGATCAGCCCCAGCATTTT	CASSLGGDQPQHF
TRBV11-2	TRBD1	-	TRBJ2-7	TGTGCCAGCAGCCCCGGACAGGGATTTTCCTACGAGCAGTACTTC	CASSPGQGFSYEQYF
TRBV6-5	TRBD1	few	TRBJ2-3	TGTGCCAGCAGTACCGGGACAGGGGCCACAGATACGCAGTATTTT	CASSTGTGATDTQYF
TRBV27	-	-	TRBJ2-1	TGTGCCAGCAGAAGGAGCGTCTACAATGAGCAGTTCTTC	CASRRSVYNEQFF
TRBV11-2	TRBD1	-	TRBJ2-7	TGTGCCAGCAGCTTAGTCCCGGGACAGGGGGCGTCGGGGGAGCAGTACTTC	CASSLVPGQGASGEQYF
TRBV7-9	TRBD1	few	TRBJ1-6	TGTGCCAGCAGCATTGGACAGGGCAATTCACCCCTCCACTTT	CASSIGQGNSPLHF
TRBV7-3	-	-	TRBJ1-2	TGTGCCAACCCGTGGCAGGGCCCGCCGGGAAACTATGGCTACACCTTC	CANPWQGPPGNYGYTF
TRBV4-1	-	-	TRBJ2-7	TGCGCCAGCAGCAGCCGACAGGACTACGAGCAGTACTTC	CASSSRQDYEQYF
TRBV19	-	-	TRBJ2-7	TGTGCCAGTAGTGCGACGGTTACCTACGAGCAGTACTTC	CASSATVTYEQYF
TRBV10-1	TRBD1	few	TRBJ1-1	TGCGCCAGCAGTGGGACAGGGAGAAGTGAAGCTTTCTTT	CASSGTGRSEAFF
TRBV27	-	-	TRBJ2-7	TGTGCCAGCAGTCCATGGGGACGGACCTACGAGCAGTACTTC	CASSPWGRTYEQYF
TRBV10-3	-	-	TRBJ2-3	TGTGCCATCATGGACCACACAGATACGCAGTATTTT	CAIMDHTDTQYF
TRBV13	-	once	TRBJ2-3	TGTGCCAGCAGCTTAGAAGCGTGGGGAGATACGCAGTATTTT	CASSLEAWGDTQYF
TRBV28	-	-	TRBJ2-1	TGTGCCAGCAGTTTTTCTTATGAGCAGTTCTTC	CASSFSYEQFF
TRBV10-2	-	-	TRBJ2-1	TGCGCCAGGACCGGGACCCACAATGAGCAGTTCTTC	CARTGTHNEQFF
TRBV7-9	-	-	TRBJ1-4	TGTGCCAGCAGCTTATTTCCGGCTAATGAAAAACTGTTTTTT	CASSLFPANEKLFF
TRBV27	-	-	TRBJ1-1	TGTGCCAGTCGGACGGGGCCTGAAGCTTTCTTT	CASRTGPEAFF
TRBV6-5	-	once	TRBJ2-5	TGTGCCAGCAGTTACGGCATTGGGGAGACCCAGTACTTC	CASSYGIGETQYF
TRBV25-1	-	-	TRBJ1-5	TGTGCCAGCAGTGAATATACAGGGAGTACTTTTCAGCCCCAGCATTTT	CASSEYTGSTFQPQHF
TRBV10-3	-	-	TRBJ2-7	TGTGCCATCAGTGAGGGGCTAGCCTACGAGCAGTACTTC	CAISEGLAYEQYF
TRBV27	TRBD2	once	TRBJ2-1	TGTGCCAGCACCTCTGGACTAGCGGGGTACAATGAGCAGTTCTTC	CASTSGLAGYNEQFF
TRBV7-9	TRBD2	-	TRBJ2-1	TGTGCCAGCAGCCCCCCTAGCGGGAAAGTCTACAATGAGCAGTTCTTC	CASSPPSGKVYNEQFF
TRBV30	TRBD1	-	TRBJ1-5	TGTGCCTGGAGCGGACAGGGCCATCAGCCCCAGCATTTT	CAWSGQGHQPQHF
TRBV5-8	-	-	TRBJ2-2	TGTGCCAGCAGCTTGGTTCTACCAAACACCGGGGAGCTGTTTTTT	CASSLVLPNTGELFF
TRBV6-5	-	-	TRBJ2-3	TGTGCCAGCAGTTACATGGCCCCTAGCACAGATACGCAGTATTTT	CASSYMAPSTDTQYF
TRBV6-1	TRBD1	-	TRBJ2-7	TGTGCCAGCAGTGCAGGACAGGGGATGGGGTACGAGCAGTACTTC	CASSAGQGMGYEQYF
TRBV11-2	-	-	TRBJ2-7	TGTGCCAGCAGCTTTGGGGAGGGACAGGATACCTACGAGCAGTACTTC	CASSFGEGQDTYEQYF
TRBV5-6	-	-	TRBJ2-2	TGTGCCAGCAGCTATTCAACCGGGGAGCTGTTTTTT	CASSYSTGELFF
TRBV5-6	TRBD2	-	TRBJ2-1	TGTGCCAGCAGCTTGATGACTAGCGGGTATGAGCAGTTCTTC	CASSLMTSGYEQFF
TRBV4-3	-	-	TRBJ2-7	TGCGCCAGCAGCCCCTCTCGGGACCCAACCTACGAGCAGTACTTC	CASSPSRDPTYEQYF
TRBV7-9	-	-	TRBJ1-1	TGTGCCAGCAGCCCGCCGGACAGTGCCTTAAACACTGAAGCTTTCTTT	CASSPPDSALNTEAFF
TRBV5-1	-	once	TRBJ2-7	TGCGCCAGCAGCTTGGGGCAGGTAAACGAGCAGTACTTC	CASSLGQVNEQYF